This TCR beta chain appears in the sequencing data of a study of regulatory T cells in long-lasting Graves disease. Time point meaning: newly diagnosed GD, antithyroid drugs for less than 3 months. The TCR library was made from RNA that had been extracted from PBMCs in TRIzol. Building the TCR beta libraries relied on iRepertoire HTBI primers, and CDR3 regions underwent Arm-PCR. TCRdb ran MiXCR on the multiplex PCR reads and lists one entry per CDR3 protein. The repertoire holds 600,000 to 650,000 distinct CDR3 sequences, approximately 15% seen once, with 15% to 20% in the top ten. The germline CDR1 and CDR2 sequences are KGHDR and SFDVKD. V shed 7 bases and J 1 base; nucleotides not matched to a gene: 1. The CDR3 contains 14 residues. The same data also contributed to another study, on T cells in Graves' hyperthyroidism and ophthalmopathy. From that report: From stable hyperthyroidism, ophthalmopathy was separated by a 13 V-J model.

This chain uses TRBV24-1 with TRBJ2-2, with TRBD1 matching over 8 bases. The sequencing here drew on peripheral blood mononuclear cells (PBMCs), taken at new diagnosis, from a patient treated with antithyroid drugs. This TCR derives from a young woman with Graves disease. CDR3 loop: CATRGTGNTGELFF. The CDR3 bases are TGTGCCACCAGAGGGACAGGGAACACCGGGGAGCTGTTTTTT.